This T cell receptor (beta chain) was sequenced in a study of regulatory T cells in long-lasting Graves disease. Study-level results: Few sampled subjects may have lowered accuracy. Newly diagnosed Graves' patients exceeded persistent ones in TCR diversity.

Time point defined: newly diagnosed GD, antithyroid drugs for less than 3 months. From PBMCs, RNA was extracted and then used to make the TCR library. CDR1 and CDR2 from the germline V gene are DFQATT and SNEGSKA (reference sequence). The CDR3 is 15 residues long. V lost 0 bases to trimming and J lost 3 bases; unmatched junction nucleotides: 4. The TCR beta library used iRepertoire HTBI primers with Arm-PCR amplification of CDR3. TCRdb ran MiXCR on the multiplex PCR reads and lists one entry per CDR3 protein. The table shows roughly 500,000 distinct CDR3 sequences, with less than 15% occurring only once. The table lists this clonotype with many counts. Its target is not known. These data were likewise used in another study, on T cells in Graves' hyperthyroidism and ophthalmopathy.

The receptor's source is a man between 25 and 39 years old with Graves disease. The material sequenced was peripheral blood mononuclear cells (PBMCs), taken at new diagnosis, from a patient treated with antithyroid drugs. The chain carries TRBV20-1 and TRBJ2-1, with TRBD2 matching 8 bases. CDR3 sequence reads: CSARDPTSVYNEQFF. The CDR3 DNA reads TGCAGTGCTAGAGACCCGACTAGCGTCTACAATGAGCAGTTCTTC.